The clone carrying this T cell receptor (beta chain) appeared a few times. CDR3 size: 13 residues. Deletions cut 6 bases from V and 8 bases from J, with 17 bases between. Germline CDR1 is SQVTM and CDR2 is ANQGSEA. This specimen comes from a study of radiotherapy plus CTLA-4 blockade in lung cancer. Method: immunoSEQ multiplex PCR; TCRdb's copy keeps in-frame clones and lacks some. The sample has about 49,000 clones, roughly 76% seen once. The receptor was derived from a human donor with non-small cell lung cancer who had a complete response to radiotherapy plus ipilimumab. The chain employs TRBV29-1 and TRBJ2-1, with D hard to call. The specimen was peripheral blood, collected from a patient treated with radiotherapy plus ipilimumab. CDR3 loop: CSVTSKSRDEQFF. Written as DNA, the CDR3 is TGCAGCGTAACCTCTAAGTCACGGGATGAGCAGTTCTTC.